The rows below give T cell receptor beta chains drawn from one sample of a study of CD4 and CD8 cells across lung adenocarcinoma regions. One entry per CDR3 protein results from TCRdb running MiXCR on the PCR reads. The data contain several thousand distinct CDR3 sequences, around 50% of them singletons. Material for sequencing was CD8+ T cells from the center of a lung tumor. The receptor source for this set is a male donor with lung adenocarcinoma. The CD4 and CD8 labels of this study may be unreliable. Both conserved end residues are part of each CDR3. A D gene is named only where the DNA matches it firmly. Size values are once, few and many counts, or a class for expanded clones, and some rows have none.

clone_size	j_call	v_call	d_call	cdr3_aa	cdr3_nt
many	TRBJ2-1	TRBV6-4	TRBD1	CASSDSMTGGNEQFF	TGTGCCAGCAGTGACTCGATGACAGGGGGCAATGAGCAGTTCTTC
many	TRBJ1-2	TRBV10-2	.	CASSESEGAGDGYTF	TGCGCCAGCAGTGAGTCGGAAGGGGCAGGTGATGGCTACACCTTC
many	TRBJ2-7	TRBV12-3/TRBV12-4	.	CASSLALAAYEQYF	TGTGCCAGCAGTTTAGCGTTAGCGGCCTACGAGCAGTACTTC
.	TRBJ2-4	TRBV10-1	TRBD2	CARGEGAKNTQYF	TGCGCCAGGGGGGAGGGAGCCAAAAACACTCAGTACTTC
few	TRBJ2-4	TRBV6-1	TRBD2	CASRAGLVLYNEQYF	TGTGCCAGCCGGGCGGGACTAGTCCTCTACAATGAGCAGTACTTC
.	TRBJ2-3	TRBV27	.	CASSLKGPSTDTQYF	TGTGCCAGCAGTTTGAAGGGGCCCAGCACAGATACGCAGTATTTT
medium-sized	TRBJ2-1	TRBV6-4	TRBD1	CASSDSETGINEQFF	TGTGCCAGCAGTGACTCAGAGACAGGGATTAATGAGCAGTTCTTC
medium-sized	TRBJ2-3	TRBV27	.	CASSLGGVTDTQYF	TGTGCCAGCTCCCTCGGCGGGGTCACAGATACGCAGTATTTT
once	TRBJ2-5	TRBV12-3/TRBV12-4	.	CASSLSFRAGETQYF	TGTGCCAGCAGTTTATCATTCAGGGCTGGGGAGACCCAGTACTTC
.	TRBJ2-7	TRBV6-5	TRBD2	CASSYSSGGAHEQYF	TGTGCCAGCAGTTACTCCAGCGGGGGTGCCCATGAGCAGTACTTC
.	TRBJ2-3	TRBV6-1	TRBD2	CASRGVAGGGAKDTQYF	TGTGCCAGCAGGGGCGTGGCGGGGGGAGGAGCCAAAGATACGCAGTATTTT
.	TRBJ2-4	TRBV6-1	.	CASSEGLWVKNTQYF	TGTGCCAGCAGTGAGGGGTTGTGGGTCAAAAATACGCAGTATTTC
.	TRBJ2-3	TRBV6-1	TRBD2	CASGVGGATDTQYF	TGTGCCAGCGGGGTCGGGGGGGCCACAGATACGCAGTATTTT